This T cell receptor beta chain was observed in a study of shared clonotypes between healthy human individuals. The study's findings and limits: Clonotypes shared by all four donors outscored non-shared clonotypes in generation probability. Measured sharing among donors was expected to vary with sequencing depth.

The CDR3 is 14 residues long. V dropped 4 bases and J dropped 3 bases, with 12 bases sitting between them. The V gene's germline CDR1 is LNHNV and CDR2 YYDKDF (reference sequence). Profiling relied on immunoSEQ multiplex PCR, and the TCRdb table lists in-frame clones only, not all of them. The sample includes some 600,000 clones, roughly 96% of them seen just once. In regard to this clone: As yet, its antigen is unknown.

Naive CD8 cells lacked CD45RO and underwent positive selection for CCR7, leaving out terminally differentiated effector memory CD45RA+ cells. All participating donors were Caucasian adults from Nashville, Tennessee. The TCR comes from a woman aged 25 to 39 in good health. The J gene is TRBJ2-5, the V gene TRBV15; maybe TRBD1 (6 bases). Sequenced input: naive CD8+ T cells sorted from blood. CDR3 amino acids: CATSTLGAEETQYF. In nucleotides, the CDR3 is TGTGCCACCAGCACCCTGGGGGCGGAAGAGACCCAGTACTTC.